These T cell receptor beta chains were read from a single sample in a study of cytomegalovirus exposure and HLA in healthy donors. Profiling relied on immunoSEQ multiplex PCR, and the TCRdb table lists in-frame clones only, not all of them. The sample shows 95,000 to 150,000 clones, about 83% of them seen only once. The material sequenced was PBMCs. These receptors were obtained from a woman between 35 and 50 years old in good health and CMV-seropositive. Each CDR3 is given with its conserved first and last residue. D genes are given only for firm matches. A row's size may be missing; if present it is once, few, many or a size class.

V gene	J gene	D gene	clone size	CDR3 DNA	CDR3 protein
TRBV7-3	TRBJ2-5	TRBD2	.	TGTGCCAGCAGCCAAGGACTAGCGGGGGGGACCCAGTACTTC	CASSQGLAGGTQYF
TRBV7-2	TRBJ2-7	.	.	TGTGCCAGCAGCTGGGTTGGGAGCGGCGAGCAGTACTTC	CASSWVGSGEQYF
TRBV10-1	TRBJ2-3	.	.	TGCGCCAGTGCAACAGGAGATACGCAGTATTTT	CASATGDTQYF
TRBV2	TRBJ1-1	TRBD1	.	TGTGCCAGCAGTGATCAAGCCGGGACAGGGGGGGGGACTGAAGCTTTCTTT	CASSDQAGTGGGTEAFF
TRBV7-2	TRBJ2-3	.	once	TGTGCCAGCAGCTTAGCGGGGGGGCACCCCACAGATACGCAGTATTTT	CASSLAGGHPTDTQYF
TRBV6-4	TRBJ2-2	.	.	TGTGCCAGCAGTAACCATAAGGGGGCCGGGGAGCTGTTTTTT	CASSNHKGAGELFF
TRBV4-2	TRBJ1-4	.	.	TGTGCCAGCAGCCAGTTGTGGGCAGGGGCAGGAACTAATGAAAAACTGTTTTTT	CASSQLWAGAGTNEKLFF
TRBV6-1	TRBJ1-3	.	.	TGTGCCAGCGGGGCTAAGGCCTCTGGAAACACCATATATTTT	CASGAKASGNTIYF
TRBV4-1	TRBJ2-5	TRBD1	.	TGCGCCAGCAGGCCGGGACAGGTGGGACAAGAGACCCAGTACTTC	CASRPGQVGQETQYF
TRBV6-5	TRBJ2-2	.	.	TGTGCCAGCTTAACAGGGTTGAACACCGGGGAGCTGTTTTTT	CASLTGLNTGELFF
TRBV5-1	TRBJ2-7	.	.	TGCGCCAGCAGCCCCTCCGGGGAGCGGCCTATCTACGAGCAGTACTTC	CASSPSGERPIYEQYF
TRBV19	TRBJ1-1	TRBD1	.	TGTGCCAGTAGTATAGTGGCAGGGGGCAAGGCTTTCTTT	CASSIVAGGKAFF
TRBV4-3	TRBJ2-1	TRBD2	.	TGCGCCAGCAGCCAAGATCTTATTAGCGGGAGTGGGCCTACCTACAATGAGCAGTTCTTC	CASSQDLISGSGPTYNEQFF
TRBV7-9	TRBJ1-1	.	.	TGTGCCAGCAGCTTAGTACAGGGCGGGACTGAAGCTTTCTTT	CASSLVQGGTEAFF
TRBV10-3	TRBJ1-5	.	.	TGTGCCATCAGTGGGACAGATAGCAATCAGCCCCAGCATTTT	CAISGTDSNQPQHF
TRBV7-8	TRBJ1-1	TRBD1	.	TGTGCCAGCAGCACCCGAGGAGGGGGCTCCACTGAAGCTTTCTTT	CASSTRGGGSTEAFF
TRBV5-6	TRBJ1-4	.	.	TGTGCCAGCAGCTTGTTCGCAAGCCAGGGAGGGGGAGAAAAACTGTTTTTT	CASSLFASQGGGEKLFF
TRBV7-2	TRBJ2-5	.	.	TGTGCCAGCAGCTTAGATCGGGAGACCCAGTACTTC	CASSLDRETQYF
TRBV4-1	TRBJ2-7	TRBD1	once	TGCGCCAGCAGCCAAGGACAGGGTTACTACGAGCAGTACTTC	CASSQGQGYYEQYF
TRBV30	TRBJ1-6	.	few	TGTGCCTGCGCGCGGGGCTATAATTCCCCCCTCCACTTT	CACARGYNSPLHF
TRBV25-1	TRBJ1-5	TRBD1	.	TGTGCCAGCAGTGACGACAGGGCCGGTCAGCCCCAGCATTTT	CASSDDRAGQPQHF
TRBV23-1	TRBJ1-6	.	.	TGCGCCAGCAGTCTGTCACCGGGGTCCGGGCATAATTCACCCCTCCACTTT	CASSLSPGSGHNSPLHF
TRBV9	TRBJ1-2	TRBD1	.	TGTGCCAGCAGCGTAGGCATTTCAGGGGGCTCTGGCTACACCTTC	CASSVGISGGSGYTF
TRBV15	TRBJ1-2	TRBD1	.	TGTGCCACCAGCAGAGATCCCAAACAGGGGGGTGCCTATGGCTACACCTTC	CATSRDPKQGGAYGYTF
TRBV19	TRBJ2-7	TRBD1	.	TGTGCCAGTAGTAGAGAACAGGGGGCGGTTTCCTACGAGCAGTACTTC	CASSREQGAVSYEQYF
TRBV5-1	TRBJ2-1	TRBD2	few	TGCGCCAGCAGCTCGGGACTAGCGGGCAGCTCCTACAATGAGCAGTTCTTC	CASSSGLAGSSYNEQFF
TRBV9	TRBJ2-1	TRBD2	.	TGTGCCAGCAGCTCCCGTCCGAGCGGGGGGGCCGCGGTCTTC	CASSSRPSGGAAVF
TRBV6-5	TRBJ2-1	.	.	TGTGCCAGCAGTTACGAGTATGAGCAGTTCTTC	CASSYEYEQFF
TRBV5-1	TRBJ2-1	TRBD2	.	TGCGCCAGCAGCGCGGGACTAGCGCGGGGCAATGAGCAGTTCTTC	CASSAGLARGNEQFF
TRBV4-3	TRBJ2-1	.	.	TGCGCCAGCAGCCAAGGGTTAGCGGTTTACAATGAGCAGTTCTTC	CASSQGLAVYNEQFF